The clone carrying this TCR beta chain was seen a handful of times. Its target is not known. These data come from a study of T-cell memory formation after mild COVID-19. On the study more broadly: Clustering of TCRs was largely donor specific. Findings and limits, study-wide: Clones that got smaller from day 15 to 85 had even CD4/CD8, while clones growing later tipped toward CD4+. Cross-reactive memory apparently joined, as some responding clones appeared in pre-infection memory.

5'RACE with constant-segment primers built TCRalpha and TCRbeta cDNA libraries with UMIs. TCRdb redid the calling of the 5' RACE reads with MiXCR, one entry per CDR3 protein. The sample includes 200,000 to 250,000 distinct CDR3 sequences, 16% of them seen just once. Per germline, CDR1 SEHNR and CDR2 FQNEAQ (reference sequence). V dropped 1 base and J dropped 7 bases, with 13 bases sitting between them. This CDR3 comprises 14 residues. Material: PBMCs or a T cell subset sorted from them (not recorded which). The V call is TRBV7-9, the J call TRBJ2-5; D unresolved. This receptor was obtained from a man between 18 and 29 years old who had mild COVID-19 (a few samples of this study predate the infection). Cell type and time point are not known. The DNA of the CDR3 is TGTGCCAGCAGCTTAGGTGGCGACCTAGGGACCCAGTACTTC. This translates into CASSLGGDLGTQYF.